This record covers a single T cell receptor beta chain. Its target is unknown. Data came from immunoSEQ multiplex PCR; TCRdb stores just in-frame clones and leaves some out. The data contain approximately 270,000 clones, 90% of them singletons. Germline assignment: CDR1 SNHLY and CDR2 FYNNEI. The CDR3 runs 11 residues. The V end lost 10 bases, the J end lost 3 bases, and 9 bases lay between the germline ends. This entry is derived from a study of cytomegalovirus exposure and HLA in healthy donors. Points from the study as a whole: The classifier reportedly diagnosed cytomegalovirus status with high specificity and sensitivity.

The chain carries TRBV2 and TRBJ2-5; tentative D call: TRBD1 (6 bases). The origin of this receptor is a woman between 18 and 29 years old in good health and CMV-seronegative. Sequenced material: PBMCs. The CDR3 DNA is TGTGCCACGTCAGGGGAAGAGACCCAGTACTTC. Translating it yields CATSGEETQYF.